Described below is a single T cell receptor (beta chain) sequence and its context. In the PCR, 60 Vbeta and 13 Jbeta primers were used. The protocol was immunoSEQ multiplex PCR, while the TCRdb copy is restricted to in-frame clones and leaves out a portion. The sample holds about 280,000 clones, 70% to 90% seen once. These data are taken from a study of cytomegalovirus exposure and HLA in healthy donors. The sequence came from a woman in her late teens or twenties in good health and CMV-seronegative. Sequencing input: PBMCs.

The CDR3 sequence is CASSESASGGYNEQFF. The CDR3 DNA follows: TGCGCCAGCAGTGAGTCGGCTAGCGGGGGCTACAATGAGCAGTTCTTC. The chain couples TRBV10-1 to TRBJ2-1; TRBD2 agrees at 10 bases. The CDR3 loop spans 16 amino acids. The germline CDR1 and CDR2 sequences are WNHNN and SYGVQD (reference sequence). Trimming at V came to 0 bases and at J to 3 bases, leaving 2 bases not matched to a gene.